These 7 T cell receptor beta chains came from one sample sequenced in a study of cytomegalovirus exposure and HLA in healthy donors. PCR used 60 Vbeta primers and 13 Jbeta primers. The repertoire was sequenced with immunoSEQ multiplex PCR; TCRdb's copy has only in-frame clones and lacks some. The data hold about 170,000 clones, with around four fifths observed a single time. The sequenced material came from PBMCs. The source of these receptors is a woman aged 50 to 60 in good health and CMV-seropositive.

The CDR3 DNA follows: TGTGCCAGCAGCTTAGCTAACGGGGGGGGTGAAGCTTTCTTT. This encodes CASSLANGGGEAFF. This chain uses TRBV7-9 with TRBJ1-1; weak D call: TRBD1 (5 bases). This CDR3 has 14 residues. Germline V gene lookup returns CDR1 SEHNR and CDR2 FQNEAQ (reference sequence). The V end lost 0 bases, the J end lost 7 bases, and 12 bases lay between the germline ends.

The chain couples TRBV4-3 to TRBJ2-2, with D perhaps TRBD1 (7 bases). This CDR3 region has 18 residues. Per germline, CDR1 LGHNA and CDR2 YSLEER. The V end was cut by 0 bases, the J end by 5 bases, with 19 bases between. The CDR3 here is CASSQDKIRTGGTGELFF. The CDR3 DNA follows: TGCGCCAGCAGCCAAGACAAGATCAGGACAGGAGGGACCGGGGAGCTGTTTTTT.

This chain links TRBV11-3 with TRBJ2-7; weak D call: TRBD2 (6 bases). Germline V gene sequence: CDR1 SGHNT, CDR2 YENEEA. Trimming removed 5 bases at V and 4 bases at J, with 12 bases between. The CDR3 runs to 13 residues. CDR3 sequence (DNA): TGTGCCAGCAGCGACACTAGCAGATACGAGCAGTACTTC. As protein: CASSDTSRYEQYF.

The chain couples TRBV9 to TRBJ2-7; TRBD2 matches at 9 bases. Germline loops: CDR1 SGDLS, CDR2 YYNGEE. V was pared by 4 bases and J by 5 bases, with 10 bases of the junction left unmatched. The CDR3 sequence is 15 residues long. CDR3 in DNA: TGTGCCAGCAGCTGGGGGACTAGCAGGTCTCACGAGCAGTACTTC. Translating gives CASSWGTSRSHEQYF. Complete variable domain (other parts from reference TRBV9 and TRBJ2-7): DSGVTQTPKHLITATGQRVTLRCSPRSGDLSVYWYQQSLDQGLQFLIQYYNGEERAKGNILERFSAQQFPDLHSELNLSSLELGDSALYFCASSWGTSRSHEQYFGPGTRLTVT.

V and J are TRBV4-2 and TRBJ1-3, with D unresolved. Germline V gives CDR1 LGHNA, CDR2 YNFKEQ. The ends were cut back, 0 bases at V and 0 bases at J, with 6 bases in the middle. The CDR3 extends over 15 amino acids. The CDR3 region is CASSQDRGSGNTIYF. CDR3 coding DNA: TGTGCCAGCAGCCAAGATCGAGGCTCTGGAAACACCATATATTTT.

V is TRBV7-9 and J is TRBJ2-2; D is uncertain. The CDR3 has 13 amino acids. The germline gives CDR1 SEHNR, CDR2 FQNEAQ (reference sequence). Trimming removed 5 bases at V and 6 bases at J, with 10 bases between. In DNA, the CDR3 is TGTGCCAGCAGCCCTGACTGGTCCGGGGAGCTGTTTTTT. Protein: CASSPDWSGELFF.

Here the CDR3 DNA reads TGTGCCAGCAGAAGATTGACGTCCGGGGCGCAGTATTTT. Protein: CASRRLTSGAQYF. The genes are TRBV4-2 and TRBJ2-3; a possible D gene is TRBD2 (5 bases). Germline assignment: CDR1 LGHNA and CDR2 YNFKEQ. This CDR3 is built from 13 residues. Trimming left V 6 bases short and J 10 bases short, with 17 bases between.